This TCR beta chain was profiled in a study of vaccination effects on CD4 cells after COVID-19. Study overall: Two doses of either BNT162b2 or mRNA-1273 were given to each participant.

The repertoire was sequenced with immunoSEQ multiplex PCR; TCRdb's copy has only in-frame clones and lacks some. The sample contains 77,000 or so clones, about four fifths of which appear only once. Sequencing was preceded by expansion of antigen-specific CD4+ T cells with viral peptide pools in the ViraFEST assay. Upon completion of about ten days in culture, CD4+ T cells were isolated. According to the study, vaccine recipients showed no prior SARS-CoV-2 infection and negative nucleocapsid antibodies. The authors replaced half the medium with IL-2 medium on days 3 and 7. About this clone: What it binds is not known.

The V gene's germline CDR1 is SNHLY and CDR2 FYNNEI. Trimming stripped 6 bases from V and 1 base from J, with 12 bases between. This CDR3 has 14 residues. The receptor's source is a human donor who received a COVID-19 vaccine. Specimen: CD4+ T cells from PBMCs cultured with SARS-CoV-2 spike peptides, collected before COVID-19 vaccination. V and J are TRBV2 and TRBJ1-2, with no clear D. The CDR3 sequence: CASRILNGNYGYTF. In nucleotides, the CDR3 is TGTGCCAGCAGAATCTTGAACGGTAACTATGGCTACACCTTC. The whole variable domain, remainder taken from reference TRBV2 and TRBJ1-2, is EPEVTQTPSHQVTQMGQEVILRCVPISNHLYFYWYRQILGQKVEFLVSFYNNEISEKSEIFDDQFSVERPDGSNFTLKIRSTKLEDSAMYFCASRILNGNYGYTFGSGTRLTVV.